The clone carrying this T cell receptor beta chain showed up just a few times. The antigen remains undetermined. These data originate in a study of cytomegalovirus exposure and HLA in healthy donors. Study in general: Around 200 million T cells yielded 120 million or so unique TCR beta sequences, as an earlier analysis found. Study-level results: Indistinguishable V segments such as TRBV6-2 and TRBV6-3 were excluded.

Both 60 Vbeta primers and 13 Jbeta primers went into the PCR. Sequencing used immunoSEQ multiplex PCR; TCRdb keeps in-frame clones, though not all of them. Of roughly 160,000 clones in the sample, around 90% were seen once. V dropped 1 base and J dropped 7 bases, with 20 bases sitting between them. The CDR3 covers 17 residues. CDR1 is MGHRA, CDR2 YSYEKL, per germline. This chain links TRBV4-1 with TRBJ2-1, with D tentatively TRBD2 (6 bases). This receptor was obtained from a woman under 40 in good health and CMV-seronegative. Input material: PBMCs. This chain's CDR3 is CASSQGPSLTSLNEQFF. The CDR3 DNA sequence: TGCGCCAGCAGCCAAGGCCCCTCCCTGACTAGTTTAAATGAGCAGTTCTTC.